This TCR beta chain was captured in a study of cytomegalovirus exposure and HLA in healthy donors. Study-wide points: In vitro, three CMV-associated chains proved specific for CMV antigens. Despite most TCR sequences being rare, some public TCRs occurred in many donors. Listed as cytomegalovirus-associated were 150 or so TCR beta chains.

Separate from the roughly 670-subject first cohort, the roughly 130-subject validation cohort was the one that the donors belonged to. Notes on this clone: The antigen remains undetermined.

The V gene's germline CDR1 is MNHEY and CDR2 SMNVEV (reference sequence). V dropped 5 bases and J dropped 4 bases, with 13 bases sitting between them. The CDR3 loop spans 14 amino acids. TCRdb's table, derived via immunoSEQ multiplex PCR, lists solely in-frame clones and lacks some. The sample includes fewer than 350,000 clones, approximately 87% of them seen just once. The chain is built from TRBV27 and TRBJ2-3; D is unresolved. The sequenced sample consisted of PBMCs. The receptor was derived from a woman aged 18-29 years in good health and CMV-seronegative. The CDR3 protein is CASSLSPSPDTQYF. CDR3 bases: TGTGCCAGCAGTCTGTCCCCGTCTCCAGATACGCAGTATTTT.